This T cell receptor (beta chain) derives from a study of T cell repertoires in cytomegalovirus infection. Overall study context: Recently identified HLA-C-restricted CMV epitopes were used, and well-studied HLA-B-restricted CMV epitopes were used as well.

The CDR3 is 11 amino acids. Germline CDR1 is LNHDA and CDR2 is SQIVND (reference sequence). V was shortened by 9 bases and J by 8 bases, with 13 bases between the two germline ends. TCRdb reprocessed the reads via MiXCR and lists one record per CDR3 protein. The data show about 770,000 distinct CDR3 sequences, 29% seen once. On this clonotype: Its specificity is unknown.

Study results and limitations: HLA-C-restricted CMV clonotypes gave the most frequent clonotype in two of eight donors. Cumulative frequency (of public TCR beta family members) identified carriers of CMV plus the relevant HLA.

Source: cultured CD8+ T cells from PBMCs, taken from culture after CMV antigen stimulation. V gene TRBV19 combines with J gene TRBJ1-1; the D is unclear. The source of this sequence is a human donor in good health (CMV status not recorded). Some clones in this sample may be carry-over from other donors' samples. CDR3 nucleotides: TGTGCCAGCGGAAGACGGTCAGAAGCTTTCTTT. Its translation is CASGRRSEAFF.